The 25 T cell receptor beta chains below come from one sample, sequenced in a study of PD-L1 blockade in urothelial cancer. Clones were sequenced by immunoSEQ multiplex PCR, and TCRdb holds only the in-frame ones, with some missing. The data contain about 74,000 clones, around 84% of them singletons. The specimen comprised PBMCs, sampled around atezolizumab (anti-PD-L1) treatment. These receptors all come from a man aged 70-80 years with urothelial cancer.

The chain combines TRBV27 with TRBJ2-7, with 12 bases lining up with TRBD2. The germline CDR1 and CDR2 sequences are MNHEY and SMNVEV (reference sequence). V trimming: 5 bases; J trimming: 9 bases; junction bases outside the gene matches: 26. The CDR3 covers 20 residues. CDR3 residues: CASSPPAVLAGGPSLRGQYF. The CDR3 region has the DNA TGTGCCAGCAGTCCCCCCGCCGTACTAGCGGGAGGACCTAGCCTACGAGGGCAGTACTTC.

The rearrangement joins TRBV5-1 to TRBJ1-1; 8 bases match TRBD1. Trimming removed 7 bases from V and 1 base from J; junction bases left unmatched: 6. The CDR3 is 14 residues long. From germline, CDR1 is SGHRS and CDR2 YFSETQ. The CDR3 is CASGGTGGNTEAFF. CDR3 nucleotides: TGCGCCAGCGGTGGGACAGGAGGGAACACTGAAGCTTTCTTT.

This clone came up once. The V and J genes are TRBV7-9 and TRBJ2-3; 11 positions match TRBD2. Germline V CDR1 and CDR2: SEHNR, FQNEAQ (reference sequence). The CDR3 covers 17 residues. After removal of 1 base from V and 4 bases from J, the junction contained 7 bases not matched to a gene. The DNA of the CDR3 is TGTGCCAGCAGCTTAGGTCTAGCGGGAGGCCGGGCAGATACGCAGTATTTT. Its translation: CASSLGLAGGRADTQYF. The full variable domain, with the rest looked up from reference TRBV7-9 and TRBJ2-3, is DTGVSQNPRHKITKRGQNVTFRCDPISEHNRLYWYRQTLGQGPEFLTYFQNEAQLEKSRLLSDRFSAERPKGSFSTLEIQRTEQGDSAMYLCASSLGLAGGRADTQYFGPGTRLTVL.

The chain joins TRBV19 to TRBJ2-1, with TRBD2 matching 15 bases. The CDR3 has 15 residues. Germline trimming cut 5 bases from V and 6 bases from J; bases unmatched to any gene: 2. Germline CDR1 and CDR2: LNHDA and SQIVND (reference sequence). The DNA for the CDR3 is TGTGCCAGTAGTGTGGGACTAGCGGGGGGCAATGAGCAGTTCTTC. Amino acids: CASSVGLAGGNEQFF.

The genes are TRBV18 and TRBJ2-2; TRBD1 agrees at 10 bases. V lost 1 base, J lost 4 bases, and 3 bases stayed unmatched. The CDR3 runs 16 residues. Per germline, CDR1 KGHSH and CDR2 LQKENI. CDR3: CASSPRQGATTGELFF. CDR3 in DNA: TGTGCCAGCTCACCACGACAGGGGGCTACCACCGGGGAGCTGTTTTTT.

The chain carries TRBV19 and TRBJ2-2, with D tentatively TRBD1 (6 bases). Looked up from germline, CDR1 is LNHDA and CDR2 is SQIVND (reference sequence). With 8 bases removed from V and 3 bases from J, the gap between germline ends came to 13 bases. The CDR3 loop spans 14 amino acids. The CDR3 nucleotides are TGTGCCAGTGCCGCTGGACAGCACACCGGGGAGCTGTTTTTT. As protein: CASAAGQHTGELFF.

The chain uses TRBV5-1 and TRBJ2-1; 10 bases align to TRBD2. V lost 4 bases to trimming and J lost 5 bases; unmatched junction nucleotides: 15. The germline V gene has CDR1 SGHRS and CDR2 YFSETQ. CDR3 length equals 18 residues. The CDR3 nucleotides read TGCGCCAGCAGCCCCTTAAACCAAGGACTAGCGGAAAACAATGAGCAGTTCTTC. Translating it yields CASSPLNQGLAENNEQFF. Together with reference TRBV5-1 and TRBJ2-1, the CDR3 gives the full variable domain: KAGVTQTPRYLIKTRGQQVTLSCSPISGHRSVSWYQQTPGQGLQFLFEYFSETQRNKGNFPGRFSGRQFSNSRSEMNVSTLELGDSALYLCASSPLNQGLAENNEQFFGPGTRLTVL.

The V call is TRBV28, the J call TRBJ2-2; TRBD2 matches at 8 bases. Germline values: CDR1 MDHEN, CDR2 SYDVKM. The CDR3 contains 15 residues. V gave up 5 bases and J gave up 4 bases; unmatched junction bases: 6. The CDR3 nucleotides are TGTGCCAGCAGTACGGGAGGGGCGGGCACCGGGGAGCTGTTTTTT. It encodes CASSTGGAGTGELFF.

The CDR3 sequence: CASITTTGGGGETQYF. The CDR3 DNA follows: TGTGCCAGCATCACCACAACAGGGGGCGGGGGGGAGACCCAGTACTTC. The rearrangement uses TRBV5-6 and TRBJ2-5, with a possible D match to TRBD1 (9 bases). V was trimmed by 6 bases and J by 5 bases, leaving 23 bases between them. Per the germline V gene, CDR1 is SGHDT and CDR2 is YYEEEE. The CDR3 runs to 16 residues.

This clone was seen a few times. The chain has TRBV10-3 and TRBJ1-1; possibly TRBD1 for D (5 bases). This CDR3 is 13 amino acids long. The germline gives CDR1 ENHRY, CDR2 SYGVKD. V lost 7 bases to trimming and J lost 5 bases, with 14 bases between them. The CDR3 is CAINPSRETEAFF. The DNA of the CDR3 is TGTGCCATCAATCCCTCCAGGGAAACTGAAGCTTTCTTT.

The gene calls are TRBV9 and TRBJ1-2; 9 bases are a match to TRBD1. Per germline, CDR1 SGDLS and CDR2 YYNGEE. This CDR3 is 18 amino acids long. V lost 4 bases and J lost 0; bases outside the gene matches: 13. CDR3 DNA: TGTGCCAGCAGCCCTTTTGGAGGGACAGGGTTAGCTAACTATGGCTACACCTTC. Protein product: CASSPFGGTGLANYGYTF.

The genes are TRBV5-1 and TRBJ1-5; D unclear. Germline V gene data show CDR1 as SGHRS and CDR2 as YFSETQ. Deletions cut 4 bases from V and 4 bases from J, with 12 bases between. This CDR3 is 14 amino acids long. The CDR3 spells CASSNLPGNQPQHF. CDR3 coding DNA: TGCGCCAGCAGCAATCTTCCCGGGAATCAGCCCCAGCATTTT.

The chain employs TRBV6-1 and TRBJ1-5; D remains unclear. The CDR3 runs to 14 residues. With 3 bases removed from V and 9 bases from J, the gap between germline ends came to 15 bases. Germline V CDR1 and CDR2: MNHNS, SASEGT. The CDR3 here is CASSDAGARGPQHF. CDR3 nucleotide sequence: TGTGCCAGCAGTGATGCTGGTGCCCGGGGGCCCCAGCATTTT.

This chain uses TRBV20-1 with TRBJ2-1; D ambiguous. CDR1 and CDR2 from the germline V gene are DFQATT and SNEGSKA (reference sequence). Deletions cut 3 bases from V and 11 bases from J, with 5 bases between. The CDR3 runs to 9 residues. CDR3 in DNA: TGCAGTGCTAGTAATAAGCAGTTCTTC. Protein product: CSASNKQFF.

The genes are TRBV19 and TRBJ1-5, with 9 bases that match TRBD1. Germline loops: CDR1 LNHDA, CDR2 SQIVND (reference sequence). The CDR3 extends over 15 amino acids. The J segment lost 7 bases and the V segment lost 7 bases, leaving 11 bases of the junction unmatched. CDR3 nucleotides: TGTGCCAGTACCCTAACCCGGACAGGGGTGCAGCCCCAGCATTTT. The encoded protein is CASTLTRTGVQPQHF. Full variable domain (missing parts from reference TRBV19 and TRBJ1-5): DGGITQSPKYLFRKEGQNVTLSCEQNLNHDAMYWYRQDPGQGLRLIYYSQIVNDFQKGDIAEGYSVSREKKESFPLTVTSAQKNPTAFYLCASTLTRTGVQPQHFGDGTRLSIL.

The rearrangement links TRBV6-5 to TRBJ2-1; D ambiguous. Germline CDR1 is MNHEY and CDR2 is SVGAGI. The CDR3 runs to 11 residues. Between the trimmed V and J ends, which lost 5 bases and 6 bases, there was a span of 5 bases. CDR3 sequence reads: CASSLGNEQFF. DNA for the CDR3: TGTGCCAGCAGTCTCGGCAATGAGCAGTTCTTC.

The CDR3 loop is CASSNQGQGGEKLFF. The CDR3 bases are TGTGCCAGCAGTAACCAGGGACAGGGAGGCGAAAAACTGTTTTTT. The chain has TRBV28 and TRBJ1-4; 9 bases are a match to TRBD1. The CDR3 totals 15 residues. Germline assignment: CDR1 MDHEN and CDR2 SYDVKM. V was pared by 5 bases and J by 8 bases, with 9 bases of the junction left unmatched.

This chain uses TRBV4-1 with TRBJ2-5; 7 bases map to TRBD1. The DNA end is a closer match to TRBJ2-7, so the J assignment may be wrong. This CDR3 is 15 amino acids long. CDR1 MGHRA and CDR2 YSYEKL come from the germline V gene. Here the CDR3 DNA reads TGCGCCAGCAGCCAATCAGACAGGGAAACCTACGAGCAGTACTTC. This codes for CASSQSDRETYEQYF.

V gene TRBV5-4 combines with J gene TRBJ2-1; no firm D call. The CDR3 sequence is 14 residues long. The germline V gene has CDR1 SGHNT and CDR2 YYREEE (reference sequence). Trimming took off 1 base at V and 5 bases at J, with 10 bases between the two ends. The CDR3: CASSLPLVDNEQFF. The CDR3, as DNA: TGTGCCAGCAGCTTGCCACTGGTCGACAATGAGCAGTTCTTC.

This chain connects TRBV18 to TRBJ1-3; TRBD1 matches at 8 bases. The V gene end was trimmed by 3 bases and the J gene end by 2 bases; junction bases not matched to a gene: 6. The CDR3 spans 16 residues. Germline V gene lookup returns CDR1 KGHSH and CDR2 LQKENI. The CDR3 DNA follows: TGTGCCAGCTCACCCCTGGACAGGGAAGCTGGAAACACCATATATTTT. Protein: CASSPLDREAGNTIYF.

This clone was counted only a few times. The chain employs TRBV9 and TRBJ1-1; TRBD1 matches 8 bases. V shed 4 bases and J 5 bases; nucleotides not matched to a gene: 7. The CDR3 is 14 residues long. Germline V gene lookup returns CDR1 SGDLS and CDR2 YYNGEE. The CDR3 is CASSPWTGRTEAFF. The CDR3 nucleotides read TGTGCCAGCAGCCCCTGGACAGGGAGAACTGAAGCTTTCTTT.

The chain employs TRBV19 and TRBJ1-4; D gene ambiguous. V was clipped by 6 bases and J by 11 bases, with 10 bases between them. This CDR3 has 11 amino acids. The germline V gene has CDR1 LNHDA and CDR2 SQIVND (reference sequence). CDR3 region: CASSSGPKLFF. CDR3 in DNA: TGTGCCAGTAGCTCTGGCCCCAAACTGTTTTTT.

The chain links TRBV4-1 to TRBJ2-7, with 8 positions matching TRBD2. The CDR3 spans 17 residues. CDR1 and CDR2 (germline): MGHRA, YSYEKL. The V gene end was trimmed by 2 bases and the J gene end by 2 bases; junction bases not matched to a gene: 11. The CDR3 here is CASSQTILAGPAYEQYF. Written as DNA, the CDR3 is TGCGCCAGCAGCCAAACCATCCTAGCGGGCCCAGCCTACGAGCAGTACTTC.

The chain couples TRBV7-9 to TRBJ2-7; the D gene is possibly TRBD2 (5 bases). Germline V CDR1 and CDR2: SEHNR, FQNEAQ (reference sequence). The CDR3 contains 13 residues. V gave up 2 bases and J gave up 2 bases, with 7 bases separating them. The CDR3, as DNA: TGTGCCAGCAGCTTACCGGGAACCTACGAGCAGTACTTC. It translates to CASSLPGTYEQYF.

The chain uses TRBV7-7 and TRBJ2-5; the D gene is possibly TRBD1 (5 bases). Between the trimmed V and J ends, which lost 0 bases and 6 bases, there was a span of 11 bases. Germline V CDR1 and CDR2: SSHAT, FNYEAQ (reference sequence). The CDR3 has 14 residues. This CDR3 reads CASSLARVGQTQYF. DNA of the CDR3: TGTGCCAGCAGCTTAGCCAGGGTTGGGCAGACCCAGTACTTC.